Listed below are T cell receptor beta chains from one sample, sequenced in a study of shared clonotypes between healthy human individuals. Here immunoSEQ multiplex PCR was the method, and the copy in TCRdb shows in-frame clones only, minus some. The sample consists of around 2.3 million clones, approximately 96% of them appearing once. The sequencing sample was made of naive CD4+ T cells sorted from blood. All receptors derive from a man aged 18-30 years in good health. The CDR3 runs from the conserved cysteine through the conserved F or W. Each record gives: J gene, D gene, CDR3 length, V gene, CDR3 protein. The D gene is left open where the match is weak.

>TRBJ1-1|TRBD1|15|TRBV7-2
CASSFRTGWNTEAFF
>TRBJ1-2|-|14|TRBV10-3
CAISEAGTNYGYTF
>TRBJ1-1|-|15|TRBV5-3
CARSAKKWAYTEAFF
>TRBJ2-7|TRBD1|15|TRBV9
CASREQGPLPYEQYF
>TRBJ2-7|TRBD2|15|TRBV10-3
CAISDLDGGMGEQYF
>TRBJ1-2|-|14|TRBV7-8
CASSLAGRAYGYTF
>TRBJ2-7|TRBD2|18|TRBV10-2
CASSASLFRTSGEGEQYF
>TRBJ1-3|TRBD1|13|TRBV30
CAGDRDSGNTIYF
>TRBJ2-5|-|13|TRBV18
CASSRGREETQYF
>TRBJ2-5|-|14|TRBV11-2
CASSSNRVFETQYF
>TRBJ2-1|-|16|TRBV5-1
CASSSEGGGAIDEQFF
>TRBJ1-5|-|14|TRBV10-3
CAISRDMVNQPQHF
>TRBJ1-5|-|13|TRBV6-1
CASSDVGNQPQHF
>TRBJ1-4|-|15|TRBV9
CASSRSGEINEKLFF
>TRBJ2-5|TRBD2|14|TRBV9
CASSVSGRQETQYF
>TRBJ2-1|TRBD1|15|TRBV6-5
CASSPSGTGHNEQFF
>TRBJ2-7|TRBD1|15|TRBV27
CASRRTGDTPYEQYF
>TRBJ1-1|-|12|TRBV28
CASSPLGFEAFF
>TRBJ1-1|-|14|TRBV2
CASSEWQANTEAFF
>TRBJ2-7|-|13|TRBV11-2
CASSLGGVYEQYF
>TRBJ2-3|TRBD2|15|TRBV5-6
CASSPGLAGADTQYF
>TRBJ2-5|TRBD1|13|TRBV30
CAWSKQGGETQYF
>TRBJ2-1|TRBD1|17|TRBV7-9
CASSLASWTGGSNEQFF
>TRBJ2-3|-|14|TRBV10-3
CAISPGAHTDTQYF
>TRBJ2-3|-|13|TRBV10-3
CAIVTDLGDTQYF
>TRBJ1-1|TRBD1|17|TRBV27
CASSPGRTGTGWGGAFF
>TRBJ1-1|-|15|TRBV6-1
CASTVWTGDVTEAFF
>TRBJ2-5|-|13|TRBV28
CASSSGRQETQYF
>TRBJ2-7|TRBD1|15|TRBV7-9
CASSFLAGGGNEQYF
>TRBJ2-2|TRBD2|15|TRBV5-1
CASQGTSGGTGELFF
>TRBJ1-1|TRBD1|14|TRBV5-6
CASSKQGVVTEAFF
>TRBJ2-6|-|15|TRBV19
CASSIDGSGANVLTF
>TRBJ1-6|-|12|TRBV30
CAWSGQGSPLHF
>TRBJ1-3|-|14|TRBV7-7
CATSQGSTGNTIYF
>TRBJ1-4|TRBD1|16|TRBV7-2
CASSLLWDRGGEKLFF
>TRBJ2-7|TRBD1|15|TRBV7-9
CASSLGQGSPYEQYF
>TRBJ1-2|-|12|TRBV28
CASSSGRYGYTF
>TRBJ1-3|-|14|TRBV9
CASSVEMAGNTIYF
>TRBJ2-1|-|11|TRBV28
CASSLLGEQFF